This is a list of T cell receptor beta chains from one sample in a study of sequential checkpoint blockade in melanoma. Profiled with immunoSEQ multiplex PCR; TCRdb holds only in-frame clones, not every one. The sample yields about 3,500 clones, approximately 25% seen once. Sequencing was performed on tumor tissue (inferred from file names), taken from a patient given nivolumab and ipilimumab in sequence. The receptors were sampled from a human donor with melanoma. The CDR3 runs from the conserved cysteine through the conserved F or W. Fields, in order: V gene, clone size, D gene, J gene, CDR3 protein, CDR3 DNA. D genes are given only for firm matches. Clone size is given for some rows only: seen once, a few or many times, or a class if the clone is expanded.

V gene: TRBV6-8
clone size: few
D gene: TRBD2
J gene: TRBJ2-7
CDR3 protein: CASSSPPRAGVRYEQYF
CDR3 DNA: TGTGCCAGCAGTTCACCTCCCCGAGCGGGGGTACGATACGAGCAGTACTTC

V gene: TRBV18
clone size: .
D gene: .
J gene: TRBJ2-2
CDR3 protein: CASCAGLNTGELFF
CDR3 DNA: TGTGCCAGCTGCGCGGGGTTGAACACCGGGGAGCTGTTTTTT

V gene: TRBV5-1
clone size: .
D gene: .
J gene: TRBJ1-2
CDR3 protein: CASSLINQGDGYTF
CDR3 DNA: TGCGCCAGCAGCTTGATAAACCAGGGTGATGGCTACACCTTC

V gene: TRBV6-8
clone size: few
D gene: .
J gene: TRBJ2-5
CDR3 protein: CASSRGSSVWQTQYF
CDR3 DNA: TGTGCCAGCAGCCGGGGGTCGTCAGTCTGGCAGACCCAGTACTTC

V gene: TRBV25-1
clone size: few
D gene: .
J gene: TRBJ2-1
CDR3 protein: CASSALPAGQVNEQFF
CDR3 DNA: TGTGCCAGCAGTGCACTCCCGGCAGGCCAGGTAAATGAGCAGTTCTTC

V gene: TRBV5-1
clone size: .
D gene: TRBD2
J gene: TRBJ2-5
CDR3 protein: CASSSPERGGGGTQYF
CDR3 DNA: TGCGCCAGCAGCTCCCCCGAACGGGGGGGCGGAGGGACCCAGTACTTC

V gene: TRBV6-8
clone size: medium-sized
D gene: .
J gene: TRBJ2-6
CDR3 protein: CASDYDPRSGANVLTF
CDR3 DNA: TGTGCCAGCGATTATGACCCCCGCTCTGGGGCCAACGTCCTGACTTTC

V gene: TRBV9
clone size: .
D gene: TRBD2
J gene: TRBJ2-3
CDR3 protein: CASSVSLAGEFTDTQYF
CDR3 DNA: TGTGCCAGCAGCGTTTCCTTAGCGGGGGAGTTCACAGATACGCAGTATTTT

V gene: TRBV11-3
clone size: .
D gene: .
J gene: TRBJ2-3
CDR3 protein: CASNKDHRGTDTQYF
CDR3 DNA: TGTGCCAGCAATAAGGACCACCGAGGCACAGATACGCAGTATTTT

V gene: TRBV6-8
clone size: few
D gene: TRBD1
J gene: TRBJ1-1
CDR3 protein: CASSPTGGAKAFF
CDR3 DNA: TGTGCCAGCAGTCCGACAGGGGGCGCGAAAGCTTTCTTT

V gene: TRBV30
clone size: few
D gene: .
J gene: TRBJ2-7
CDR3 protein: CAWSGSPKSSYEQYF
CDR3 DNA: TGTGCCTGGAGTGGTTCACCAAAAAGCTCCTACGAGCAGTACTTC

V gene: TRBV12-5
clone size: .
D gene: TRBD1
J gene: TRBJ2-5
CDR3 protein: CASQGAGETQYF
CDR3 DNA: TGTGCCTCCCAGGGGGCGGGGGAGACCCAGTACTTC

V gene: TRBV19
clone size: .
D gene: .
J gene: TRBJ1-5
CDR3 protein: CASSISGIGNQPQHF
CDR3 DNA: TGTGCCAGTAGTATATCGGGGATTGGCAATCAGCCCCAGCATTTT

V gene: TRBV6-8
clone size: few
D gene: .
J gene: TRBJ1-2
CDR3 protein: CASSYSMAGWGYTF
CDR3 DNA: TGTGCCAGCAGTTACTCGATGGCGGGCTGGGGCTACACCTTC

V gene: TRBV7-2
clone size: many
D gene: .
J gene: TRBJ2-1
CDR3 protein: CASSNLQGWEQFF
CDR3 DNA: TGTGCCAGCAGCAACTTACAGGGATGGGAGCAGTTCTTC

V gene: TRBV9
clone size: many
D gene: TRBD1
J gene: TRBJ1-5
CDR3 protein: CASSEWTGGNQPQHF
CDR3 DNA: TGTGCCAGCAGTGAATGGACAGGGGGGAATCAGCCCCAGCATTTT

V gene: TRBV6-8
clone size: .
D gene: .
J gene: TRBJ2-2
CDR3 protein: CASSYLRNTGELFF
CDR3 DNA: TGTGCCAGCAGTTACCTCCGCAACACCGGGGAGCTGTTTTTT

V gene: TRBV19
clone size: .
D gene: .
J gene: TRBJ1-1
CDR3 protein: CASSIVLGGNTEAFF
CDR3 DNA: TGTGCCAGTAGTATTGTCCTGGGGGGCAACACTGAAGCTTTCTTT

V gene: TRBV6-8
clone size: few
D gene: .
J gene: TRBJ2-7
CDR3 protein: CASSYSGDYEQYF
CDR3 DNA: TGTGCCAGCAGTTACTCAGGGGACTACGAGCAGTACTTC

V gene: TRBV7-1
clone size: .
D gene: .
J gene: TRBJ1-2
CDR3 protein: CASGRRANYGYTF
CDR3 DNA: TGTGCCAGCGGAAGGCGGGCTAACTATGGCTACACCTTC

V gene: TRBV6-8
clone size: .
D gene: TRBD2
J gene: TRBJ2-4
CDR3 protein: CASSYTAGGILAKNIQYF
CDR3 DNA: TGTGCCAGCAGTTATACAGCGGGAGGGATCCTAGCCAAAAACATTCAGTACTTC

V gene: TRBV19
clone size: few
D gene: TRBD2
J gene: TRBJ2-1
CDR3 protein: CASSISGDYNEQFF
CDR3 DNA: TGTGCCAGTAGTATTAGCGGGGATTACAATGAGCAGTTCTTC

V gene: TRBV6-8
clone size: few
D gene: TRBD2
J gene: TRBJ2-3
CDR3 protein: CASSPGLAGSTDTQYF
CDR3 DNA: TGTGCCAGCAGTCCGGGACTAGCGGGAAGCACAGATACGCAGTATTTT

V gene: TRBV6-8
clone size: few
D gene: .
J gene: TRBJ1-2
CDR3 protein: CASSYSSGGDNYGYTF
CDR3 DNA: TGTGCCAGCAGTTACTCGAGTGGTGGGGACAACTATGGCTACACCTTC

V gene: TRBV19
clone size: .
D gene: .
J gene: TRBJ1-1
CDR3 protein: CASRDPFGAEAFF
CDR3 DNA: TGTGCCAGTAGGGACCCCTTTGGGGCTGAAGCTTTCTTT

V gene: TRBV19
clone size: medium-sized
D gene: .
J gene: TRBJ2-7
CDR3 protein: CASGNPYARDEQYF
CDR3 DNA: TGTGCCAGCGGAAATCCCTACGCAAGGGACGAGCAGTACTTC

V gene: TRBV11-3
clone size: many
D gene: .
J gene: TRBJ1-5
CDR3 protein: CASSLKPDRSGGPQHF
CDR3 DNA: TGTGCCAGCAGCTTAAAACCAGACAGGTCCGGGGGGCCCCAGCATTTT

V gene: TRBV6-8
clone size: .
D gene: .
J gene: TRBJ2-5
CDR3 protein: CASSYDVRGQETQYF
CDR3 DNA: TGTGCCAGCAGTTACGACGTACGGGGTCAAGAGACCCAGTACTTC

V gene: TRBV12-5
clone size: .
D gene: .
J gene: TRBJ1-5
CDR3 protein: CASGSGRALRNQPQHF
CDR3 DNA: TGTGCTAGTGGTTCAGGACGGGCCCTGCGTAATCAGCCCCAGCATTTT

V gene: TRBV11-3
clone size: medium-sized
D gene: .
J gene: TRBJ2-2
CDR3 protein: CASSPQQNTGELFF
CDR3 DNA: TGTGCCAGCAGCCCCCAGCAGAACACCGGGGAGCTGTTTTTT

V gene: TRBV5-1
clone size: .
D gene: TRBD1
J gene: TRBJ2-3
CDR3 protein: CASSPQGSGTTDTQYF
CDR3 DNA: TGCGCCAGCAGCCCACAGGGGTCGGGGACCACAGATACGCAGTATTTT

V gene: TRBV28
clone size: .
D gene: TRBD2
J gene: TRBJ2-4
CDR3 protein: CATSLAGPTKGIQYF
CDR3 DNA: TGTGCCACCTCACTAGCGGGGCCGACCAAGGGCATTCAGTACTTC

V gene: TRBV6-8
clone size: few
D gene: TRBD1
J gene: TRBJ2-2
CDR3 protein: CASSWDRGIGELFF
CDR3 DNA: TGTGCCAGCAGTTGGGACAGGGGTATCGGGGAGCTGTTTTTT

V gene: TRBV11-3
clone size: many
D gene: TRBD1
J gene: TRBJ2-5
CDR3 protein: CASSESQGAETQYF
CDR3 DNA: TGTGCCAGCAGCGAGTCACAGGGGGCAGAGACCCAGTACTTC

V gene: TRBV6-8
clone size: few
D gene: TRBD2
J gene: TRBJ2-5
CDR3 protein: CASSGHSGGAPKTQYF
CDR3 DNA: TGTGCCAGCAGCGGACATAGCGGGGGGGCTCCGAAGACCCAGTACTTC

V gene: TRBV30
clone size: few
D gene: TRBD1
J gene: TRBJ2-7
CDR3 protein: CAWSTGAPTYEQYF
CDR3 DNA: TGTGCCTGGAGTACAGGGGCTCCTACCTACGAGCAGTACTTC

V gene: TRBV11-3
clone size: many
D gene: .
J gene: TRBJ2-1
CDR3 protein: CASTTLAIRNEQFF
CDR3 DNA: TGTGCCAGCACCACCCTCGCGATTAGGAATGAGCAGTTCTTC

V gene: TRBV16
clone size: large
D gene: .
J gene: TRBJ1-1
CDR3 protein: CASSQFRGRGTEAFF
CDR3 DNA: TGTGCCAGCAGCCAATTTCGGGGCAGGGGCACTGAAGCTTTCTTT

V gene: TRBV25-1
clone size: few
D gene: .
J gene: TRBJ1-1
CDR3 protein: CASSESGSTEAFF
CDR3 DNA: TGTGCCAGCAGTGAAAGTGGATCCACTGAAGCTTTCTTT

V gene: TRBV11-3
clone size: medium-sized
D gene: TRBD1
J gene: TRBJ2-2
CDR3 protein: CASSPTGTGGEDGELFF
CDR3 DNA: TGTGCCAGCAGCCCCACCGGGACAGGGGGCGAAGACGGGGAGCTGTTTTTT

V gene: TRBV19
clone size: .
D gene: TRBD2
J gene: TRBJ2-5
CDR3 protein: CASSNRATSGQETQYF
CDR3 DNA: TGTGCCAGTAGTAACCGCGCCACTAGCGGTCAAGAGACCCAGTACTTC

V gene: TRBV29-1
clone size: .
D gene: .
J gene: TRBJ2-2
CDR3 protein: CSVDRNTGELFF
CDR3 DNA: TGCAGCGTCGACAGAAACACCGGGGAGCTGTTTTTT

V gene: TRBV5-1
clone size: few
D gene: .
J gene: TRBJ2-7
CDR3 protein: CASSLDGGTQYEQYF
CDR3 DNA: TGCGCCAGCAGCTTGGATGGCGGGACACAATACGAGCAGTACTTC

V gene: TRBV19
clone size: .
D gene: .
J gene: TRBJ2-5
CDR3 protein: CASSIVPQETQYF
CDR3 DNA: TGTGCCAGTAGTATCGTCCCCCAAGAGACCCAGTACTTC

V gene: TRBV19
clone size: large
D gene: .
J gene: TRBJ2-3
CDR3 protein: CASSILVTGTDTQYF
CDR3 DNA: TGTGCCAGTAGTATCTTGGTTACTGGGACAGATACGCAGTATTTT

V gene: TRBV6-8
clone size: few
D gene: TRBD1
J gene: TRBJ2-2
CDR3 protein: CASSSTGGYGVGELFF
CDR3 DNA: TGTGCCAGCAGTTCTACAGGGGGCTATGGGGTCGGGGAGCTGTTTTTT

V gene: TRBV19
clone size: .
D gene: .
J gene: TRBJ2-4
CDR3 protein: CASSTPSSAKNIQYF
CDR3 DNA: TGTGCCAGTAGTACCCCGAGCAGTGCCAAAAACATTCAGTACTTC

V gene: TRBV11-3
clone size: many
D gene: .
J gene: TRBJ2-5
CDR3 protein: CASSLSRDQETQYF
CDR3 DNA: TGTGCCAGCAGCTTATCACGCGACCAAGAGACCCAGTACTTC